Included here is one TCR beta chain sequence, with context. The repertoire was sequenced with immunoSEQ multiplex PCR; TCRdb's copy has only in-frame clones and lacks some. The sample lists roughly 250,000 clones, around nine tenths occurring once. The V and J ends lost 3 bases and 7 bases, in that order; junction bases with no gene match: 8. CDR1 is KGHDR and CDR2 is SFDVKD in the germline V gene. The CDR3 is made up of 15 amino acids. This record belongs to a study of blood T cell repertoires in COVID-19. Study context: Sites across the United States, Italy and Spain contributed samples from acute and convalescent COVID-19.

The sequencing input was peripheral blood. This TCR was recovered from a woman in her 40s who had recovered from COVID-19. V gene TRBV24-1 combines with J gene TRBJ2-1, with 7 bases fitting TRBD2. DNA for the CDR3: TGTGCCACCAGTGATGCAGGGAGGGATGCGAATGAGCAGTTCTTC. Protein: CATSDAGRDANEQFF.